This T cell receptor beta chain comes out of a study of blood T cell repertoires in COVID-19. The overall study: Samples came from the United States, Italy and Spain, spanning acute and convalescent COVID-19. Sources were T cells, B-cell-depleted T cells, or PBMCs; the material itself was cDNA or gDNA.

The CDR3 has 14 amino acids. V was cut by 8 bases and J by 4 bases, with 14 bases left in between. Germline V gene data show CDR1 as MNHEY and CDR2 as SVGAGI. In the original workflow: The authors estimated nucleated cell counts from reference gene primer amplification. TCRdb's table, derived via immunoSEQ multiplex PCR, lists solely in-frame clones and lacks some. V and J calls and clone size are as listed in that table; D and trimming were resolved from the DNA. Of a few hundred thousand clones listed, about 91% are singletons. Sequenced: peripheral blood. This clonotype was obtained from a woman aged 60 to 75 with acute or convalescent COVID-19. V usage is TRBV6-5 and J usage is TRBJ2-2, with D possibly being TRBD2 (6 bases). This CDR3 is CASLRGTVTGELFF. In DNA, the CDR3 is TGTGCCAGCCTCCGCGGGACCGTCACCGGGGAGCTGTTTTTT.